What follows are 5 T cell receptor beta chains derived from one specimen sequenced in a study of blood T cell repertoires in COVID-19. The method was immunoSEQ multiplex PCR; TCRdb's version includes in-frame clones alone and lacks a portion of them. The sample holds around 350,000 clones, about 87% seen once. The sequencing input was peripheral blood. The receptors were gathered from a human donor in a cohort sampled during active COVID-19.

The chain has TRBV7-9 and TRBJ1-2; D is ambiguous. Germline CDR1 is SEHNR and CDR2 is FQNEAQ (reference sequence). CDR3 length: 13 amino acids. Trimming pared 7 bases from V and 7 bases from J, leaving 16 bases between. The CDR3 nucleotides are TGTGCCAGCACCCCCCTCGGGTTTGGTGGCTACACCTTC. Protein product: CASTPLGFGGYTF.

V gene TRBV2 combines with J gene TRBJ1-6, with TRBD1 as a possible D gene (6 bases). The ends were cut back, 8 bases at V and 6 bases at J, with 14 bases in the middle. The CDR3 is made up of 14 amino acids. CDR1 and CDR2 (germline): SNHLY, FYNNEI. The CDR3 region is CASRSRDINSPLHF. DNA of the CDR3: TGTGCCAGCCGCTCCCGGGACATTAATTCACCCCTCCACTTT.

A single count supports this clone. The identical CDR3 is also encoded by other nucleotide sequences in the sample. The chain employs TRBV5-1 and TRBJ1-6; 7 bases are shared with TRBD1. Trimming cost V 0 bases and J 8 bases; bases outside gene matches: 2. The CDR3 spans 14 residues. The germline CDR1 and CDR2 sequences are SGHRS and YFSETQ. CDR3 sequence (DNA): TGCGCCAGCAGCTTGGGACAGGGAGATTCACCCCTCCACTTT. It codes for CASSLGQGDSPLHF.

The chain combines TRBV9 with TRBJ1-5, with TRBD1 identical over 10 bases. Germline CDR1 SGDLS, CDR2 YYNGEE. The CDR3 extends over 19 amino acids. V shed 3 bases, J shed 7 bases, and the junction held 19 bases outside the gene matches. The CDR3 protein is CASSGALVVTGQGSQPQHF. CDR3 nucleotides: TGTGCCAGCAGCGGAGCGCTTGTTGTGACGGGACAGGGGAGCCAGCCCCAGCATTTT.

This clone has only one observation. The J gene is TRBJ2-3, the V gene TRBV3-1 (or the pseudogene TRBV3-2); 7 bases match TRBD2. This CDR3 contains 17 residues. The germline V gene encodes CDR1 LGHDT and CDR2 YNNKEL (reference sequence). The V and J ends lost 0 bases and 0 bases, in that order; junction bases with no gene match: 6. The chain's CDR3 is CASSQEGVGGSTDTQYF. In nucleotides, the CDR3 is TGTGCCAGCAGCCAAGAGGGAGTCGGGGGGAGCACAGATACGCAGTATTTT.